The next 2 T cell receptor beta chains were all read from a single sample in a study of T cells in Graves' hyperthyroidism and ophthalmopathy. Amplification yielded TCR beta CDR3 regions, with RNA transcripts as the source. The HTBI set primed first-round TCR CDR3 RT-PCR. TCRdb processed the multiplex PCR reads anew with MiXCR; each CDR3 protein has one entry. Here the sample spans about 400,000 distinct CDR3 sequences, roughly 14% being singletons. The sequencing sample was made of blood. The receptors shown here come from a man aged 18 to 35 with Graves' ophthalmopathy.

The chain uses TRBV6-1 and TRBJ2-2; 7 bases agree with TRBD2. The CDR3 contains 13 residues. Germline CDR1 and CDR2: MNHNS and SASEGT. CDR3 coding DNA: TGTGTCACCGCGGGGGTGGGAACCGGGGAGCTGTTTTTT. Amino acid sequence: CVTAGVGTGELFF.

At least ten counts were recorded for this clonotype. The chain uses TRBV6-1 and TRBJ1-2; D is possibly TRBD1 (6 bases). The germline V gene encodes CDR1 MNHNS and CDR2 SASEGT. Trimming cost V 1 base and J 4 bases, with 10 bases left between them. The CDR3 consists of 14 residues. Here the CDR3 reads CASSEEGDIYGYTF. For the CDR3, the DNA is TGTGCCAGCAGTGAAGAGGGGGACATCTATGGCTACACCTTC.